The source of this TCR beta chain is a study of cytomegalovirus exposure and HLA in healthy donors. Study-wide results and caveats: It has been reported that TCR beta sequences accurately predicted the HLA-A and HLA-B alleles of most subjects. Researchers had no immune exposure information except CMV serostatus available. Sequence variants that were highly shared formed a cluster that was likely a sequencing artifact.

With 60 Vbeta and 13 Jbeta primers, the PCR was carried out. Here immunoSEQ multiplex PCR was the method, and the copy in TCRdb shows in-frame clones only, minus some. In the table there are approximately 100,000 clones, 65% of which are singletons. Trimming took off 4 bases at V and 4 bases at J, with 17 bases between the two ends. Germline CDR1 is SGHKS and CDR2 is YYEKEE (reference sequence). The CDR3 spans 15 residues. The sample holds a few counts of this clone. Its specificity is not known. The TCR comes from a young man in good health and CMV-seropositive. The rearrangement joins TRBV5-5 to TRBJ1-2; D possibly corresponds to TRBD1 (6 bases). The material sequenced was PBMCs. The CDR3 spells CASSLNREVIYGYTF. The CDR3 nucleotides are TGTGCCAGCAGCCTAAACAGGGAAGTGATCTATGGCTACACCTTC. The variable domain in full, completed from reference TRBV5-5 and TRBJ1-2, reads DAGVTQSPTHLIKTRGQQVTLRCSPISGHKSVSWYQQVLGQGPQFIFQYYEKEERGRGNFPDRFSARQFPNYSSELNVNALLLGDSALYLCASSLNREVIYGYTFGSGTRLTVV.